This TCR beta chain was retrieved from a study of OX40 agonist ivuxolimab in advanced cancers. This clone showed up just once. Its antigen is undetermined. General observations from the study: Averaged across samples, CD8+ T cells carried more expanded clones than CD4+ did. At 0.1 to 3.0 mg/kg and by week 6, clonal expansion occurred in CD4+ and CD8+ blood T cells.

Some clones are missing from TCRdb's copy, which holds only in-frame ones; the method was immunoSEQ multiplex PCR. This sample has just over 60,000 clones, with roughly 90% found just once. Germline-derived CDR1 and CDR2 are SGHDT and YYEEEE. The CDR3 length is 18 residues. V shed 4 bases, J shed 4 bases, and the junction held 13 bases outside the gene matches. Here the sequenced sample was CD4+ or CD8+ T cells sorted from blood, taken in a trial of the OX40 agonist ivuxolimab. The V call is TRBV5-6, the J call TRBJ2-2, with TRBD2 identical over 10 bases. This TCR derives from an adult with an advanced solid tumor such as melanoma, head and neck, liver or kidney cancer. The CDR3 protein is CASSPTFWASGSTGELFF. The CDR3 region has the DNA TGTGCCAGCAGCCCAACATTTTGGGCTAGCGGGAGCACCGGGGAGCTGTTTTTT. The complete variable domain, with remaining parts taken from reference TRBV5-6 and TRBJ2-2, reads DAGVTQSPTHLIKTRGQQVTLRCSPKSGHDTVSWYQQALGQGPQFIFQYYEEEERQRGNFPDRFSGHQFPNYSSELNVNALLLGDSALYLCASSPTFWASGSTGELFFGEGSRLTVL.